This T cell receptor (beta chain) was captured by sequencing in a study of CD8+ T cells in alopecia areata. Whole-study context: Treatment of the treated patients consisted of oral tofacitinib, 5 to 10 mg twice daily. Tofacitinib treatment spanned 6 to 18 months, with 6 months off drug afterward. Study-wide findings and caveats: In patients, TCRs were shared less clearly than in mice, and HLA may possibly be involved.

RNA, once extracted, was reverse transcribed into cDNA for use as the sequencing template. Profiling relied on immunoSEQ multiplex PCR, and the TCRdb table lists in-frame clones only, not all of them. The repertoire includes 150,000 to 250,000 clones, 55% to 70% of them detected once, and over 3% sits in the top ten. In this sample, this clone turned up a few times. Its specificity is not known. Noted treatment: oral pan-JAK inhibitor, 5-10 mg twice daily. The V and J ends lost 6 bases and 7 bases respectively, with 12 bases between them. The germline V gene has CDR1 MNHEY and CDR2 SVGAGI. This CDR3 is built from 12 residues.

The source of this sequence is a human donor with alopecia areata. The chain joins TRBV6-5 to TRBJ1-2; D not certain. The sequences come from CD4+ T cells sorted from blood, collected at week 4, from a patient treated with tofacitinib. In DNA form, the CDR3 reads TGTGCCAGCAGGGTCGGGAGTGGTGGCTACACCTTC. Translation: CASRVGSGGYTF.